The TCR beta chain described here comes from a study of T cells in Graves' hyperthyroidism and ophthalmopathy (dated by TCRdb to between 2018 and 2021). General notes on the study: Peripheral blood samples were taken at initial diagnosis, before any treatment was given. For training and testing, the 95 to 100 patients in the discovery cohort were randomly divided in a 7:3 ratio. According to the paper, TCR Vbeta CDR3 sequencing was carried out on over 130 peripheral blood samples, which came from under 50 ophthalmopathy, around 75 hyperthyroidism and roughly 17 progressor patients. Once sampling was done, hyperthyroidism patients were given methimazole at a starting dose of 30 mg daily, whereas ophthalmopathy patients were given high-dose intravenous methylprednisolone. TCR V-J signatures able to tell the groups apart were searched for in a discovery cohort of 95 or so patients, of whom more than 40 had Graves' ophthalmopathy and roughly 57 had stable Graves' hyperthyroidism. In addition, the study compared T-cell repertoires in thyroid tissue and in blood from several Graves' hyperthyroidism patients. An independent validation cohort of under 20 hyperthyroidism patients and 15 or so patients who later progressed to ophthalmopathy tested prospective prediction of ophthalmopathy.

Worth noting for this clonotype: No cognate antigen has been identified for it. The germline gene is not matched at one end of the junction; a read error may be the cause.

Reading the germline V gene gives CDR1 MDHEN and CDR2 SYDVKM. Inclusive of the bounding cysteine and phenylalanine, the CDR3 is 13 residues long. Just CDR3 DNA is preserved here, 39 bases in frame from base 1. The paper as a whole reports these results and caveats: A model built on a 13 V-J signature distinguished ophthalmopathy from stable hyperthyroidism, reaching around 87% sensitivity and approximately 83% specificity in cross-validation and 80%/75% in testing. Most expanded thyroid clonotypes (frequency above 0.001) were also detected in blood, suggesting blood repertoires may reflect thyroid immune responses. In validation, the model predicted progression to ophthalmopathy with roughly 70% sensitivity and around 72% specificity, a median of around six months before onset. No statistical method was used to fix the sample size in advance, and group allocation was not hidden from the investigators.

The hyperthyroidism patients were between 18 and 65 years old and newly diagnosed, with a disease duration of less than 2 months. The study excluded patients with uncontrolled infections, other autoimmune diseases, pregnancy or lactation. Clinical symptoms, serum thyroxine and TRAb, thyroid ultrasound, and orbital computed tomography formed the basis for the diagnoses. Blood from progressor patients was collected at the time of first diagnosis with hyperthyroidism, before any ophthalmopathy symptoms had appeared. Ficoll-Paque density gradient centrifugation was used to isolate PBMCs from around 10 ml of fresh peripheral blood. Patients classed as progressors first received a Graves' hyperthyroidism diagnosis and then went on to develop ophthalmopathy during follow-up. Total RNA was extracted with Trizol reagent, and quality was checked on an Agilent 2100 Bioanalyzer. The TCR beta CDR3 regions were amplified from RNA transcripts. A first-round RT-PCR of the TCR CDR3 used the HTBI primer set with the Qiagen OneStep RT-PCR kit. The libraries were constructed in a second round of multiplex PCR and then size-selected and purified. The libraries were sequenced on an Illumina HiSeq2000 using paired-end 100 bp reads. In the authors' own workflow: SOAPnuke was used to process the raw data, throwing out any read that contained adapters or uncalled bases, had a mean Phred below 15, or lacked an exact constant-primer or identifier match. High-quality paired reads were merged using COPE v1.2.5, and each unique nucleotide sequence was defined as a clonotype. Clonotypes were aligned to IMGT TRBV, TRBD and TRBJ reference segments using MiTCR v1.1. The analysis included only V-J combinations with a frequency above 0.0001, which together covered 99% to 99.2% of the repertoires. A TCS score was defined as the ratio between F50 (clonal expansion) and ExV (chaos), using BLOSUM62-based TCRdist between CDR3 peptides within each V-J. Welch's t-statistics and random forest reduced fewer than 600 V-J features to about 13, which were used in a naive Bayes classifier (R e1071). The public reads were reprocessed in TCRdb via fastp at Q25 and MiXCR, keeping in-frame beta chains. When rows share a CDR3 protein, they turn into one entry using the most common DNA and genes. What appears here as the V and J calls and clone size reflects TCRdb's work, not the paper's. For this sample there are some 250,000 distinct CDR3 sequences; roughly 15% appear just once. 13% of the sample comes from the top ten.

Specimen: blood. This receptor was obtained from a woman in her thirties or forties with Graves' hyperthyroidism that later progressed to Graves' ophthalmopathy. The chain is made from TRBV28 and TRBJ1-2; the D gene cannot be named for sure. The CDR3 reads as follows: CAGSSGSLYGYTF. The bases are TGTGCCGGCAGTTCCGGGTCACTCTATGGCTACACCTTC.